This TCR beta chain was sequenced in a study of cytomegalovirus exposure and HLA in healthy donors. Points on this clone: What it binds is not known.

PCR used 60 Vbeta primers and 13 Jbeta primers. Authors' analysis steps: A later analysis tallied about 80 million unique TCR beta chains, roughly 11 million of them shared. Assay used: immunoSEQ multiplex PCR; TCRdb lists only in-frame clones, some missing. Clonal size and the V and J genes are those of that table, whereas D and trimming came from the DNA. The data show 97,000 or so clones, approximately 77% seen once. Study-wide points: Later analysis suggested most CMV-associated TCR beta chains were HLA-restricted. The classifier, whose performance was assessed in both the original and validation cohorts, reportedly diagnosed cytomegalovirus status with high specificity and sensitivity.

V trimming: 4 bases; J trimming: 2 bases; junction bases outside the gene matches: 12. Germline loops: CDR1 SGHRS, CDR2 YFSETQ. The CDR3 covers 18 residues. This clonotype originated in a male donor in good health and CMV-seropositive. The chain couples TRBV5-1 to TRBJ1-2, with TRBD1 identical over 12 bases. The source material was PBMCs. The CDR3 loop reads CASSHGAGTGGRNYGYTF. The DNA for the CDR3 is TGCGCCAGCAGCCATGGGGCCGGGACAGGGGGCCGGAACTATGGCTACACCTTC. Full variable domain (missing parts from reference TRBV5-1 and TRBJ1-2): KAGVTQTPRYLIKTRGQQVTLSCSPISGHRSVSWYQQTPGQGLQFLFEYFSETQRNKGNFPGRFSGRQFSNSRSEMNVSTLELGDSALYLCASSHGAGTGGRNYGYTFGSGTRLTVV.